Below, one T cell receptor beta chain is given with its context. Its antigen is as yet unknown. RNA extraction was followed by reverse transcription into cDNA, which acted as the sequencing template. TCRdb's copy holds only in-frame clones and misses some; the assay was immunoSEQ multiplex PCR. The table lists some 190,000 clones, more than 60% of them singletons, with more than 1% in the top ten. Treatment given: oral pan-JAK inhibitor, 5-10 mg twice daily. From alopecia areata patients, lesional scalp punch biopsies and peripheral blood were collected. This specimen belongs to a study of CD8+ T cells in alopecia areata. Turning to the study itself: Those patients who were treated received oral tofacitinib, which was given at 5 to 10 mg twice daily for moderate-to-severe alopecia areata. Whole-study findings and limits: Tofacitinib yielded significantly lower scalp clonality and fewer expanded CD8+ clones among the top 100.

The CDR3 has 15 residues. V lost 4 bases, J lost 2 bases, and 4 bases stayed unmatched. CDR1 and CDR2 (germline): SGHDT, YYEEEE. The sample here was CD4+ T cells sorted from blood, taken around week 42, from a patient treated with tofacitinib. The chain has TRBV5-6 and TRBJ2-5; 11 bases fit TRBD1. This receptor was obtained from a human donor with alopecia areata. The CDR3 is CASSRRDRGQETQYF. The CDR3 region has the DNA TGTGCCAGCAGCCGGAGGGACAGGGGGCAAGAGACCCAGTACTTC.